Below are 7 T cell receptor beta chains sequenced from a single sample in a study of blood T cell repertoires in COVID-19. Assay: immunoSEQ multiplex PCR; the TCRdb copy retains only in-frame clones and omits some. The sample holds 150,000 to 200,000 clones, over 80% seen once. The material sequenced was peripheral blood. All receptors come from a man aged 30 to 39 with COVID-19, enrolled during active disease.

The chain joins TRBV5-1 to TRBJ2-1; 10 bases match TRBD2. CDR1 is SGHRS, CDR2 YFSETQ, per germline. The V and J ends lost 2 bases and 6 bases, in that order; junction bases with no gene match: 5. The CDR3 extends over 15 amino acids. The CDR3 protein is CASSFLAGVRNEQFF. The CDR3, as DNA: TGCGCCAGCAGCTTCCTAGCGGGAGTTCGCAATGAGCAGTTCTTC.

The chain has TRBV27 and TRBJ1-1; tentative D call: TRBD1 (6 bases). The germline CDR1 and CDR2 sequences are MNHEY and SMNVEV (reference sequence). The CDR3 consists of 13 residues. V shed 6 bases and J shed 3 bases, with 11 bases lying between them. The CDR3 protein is CASSEGVYTEAFF. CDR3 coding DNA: TGTGCCAGCAGCGAGGGGGTGTACACTGAAGCTTTCTTT.

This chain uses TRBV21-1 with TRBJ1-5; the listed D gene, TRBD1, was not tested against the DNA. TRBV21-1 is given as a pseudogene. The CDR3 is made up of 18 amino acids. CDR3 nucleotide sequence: TGTGCCAGCAGCAAAGAATCCGGGACAGAATATAGCAATCAGCCCCAGCATTTT. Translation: CASSKESGTEYSNQPQHF.

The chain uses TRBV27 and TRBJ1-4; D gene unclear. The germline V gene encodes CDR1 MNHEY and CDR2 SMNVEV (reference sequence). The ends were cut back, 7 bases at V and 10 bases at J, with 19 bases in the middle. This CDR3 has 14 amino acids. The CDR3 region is CASKFGWAVGKLFF. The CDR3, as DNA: TGTGCCAGCAAATTCGGATGGGCCGTCGGAAAACTGTTTTTT.

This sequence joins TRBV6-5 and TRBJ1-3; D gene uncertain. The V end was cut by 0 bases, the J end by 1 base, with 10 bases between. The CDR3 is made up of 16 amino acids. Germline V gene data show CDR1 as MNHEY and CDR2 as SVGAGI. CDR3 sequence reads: CASSYSEIFSGNTIYF. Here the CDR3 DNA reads TGTGCCAGCAGTTACTCAGAGATCTTTTCTGGAAACACCATATATTTT.

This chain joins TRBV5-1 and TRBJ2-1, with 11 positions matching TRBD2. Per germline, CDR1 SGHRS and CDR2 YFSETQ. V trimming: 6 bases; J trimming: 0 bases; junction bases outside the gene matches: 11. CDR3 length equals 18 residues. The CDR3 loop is CASTLRLAGPSSYNEQFF. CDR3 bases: TGCGCCAGCACCCTACGACTAGCGGGGCCGAGCTCCTACAATGAGCAGTTCTTC.

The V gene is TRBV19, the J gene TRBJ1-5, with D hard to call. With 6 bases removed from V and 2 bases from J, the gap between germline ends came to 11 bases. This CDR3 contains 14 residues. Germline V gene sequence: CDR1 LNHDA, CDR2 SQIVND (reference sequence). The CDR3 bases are TGTGCCAGTAGAGGATCCGGGGGCAATCAGCCCCAGCATTTT. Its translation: CASRGSGGNQPQHF.